The next 4 T cell receptor beta chains were all read from a single sample in a study of CD4+ T cells in melanoma. The assay was immunoSEQ multiplex PCR, and TCRdb's table has in-frame clones only and misses some. The sample holds 90,000 to 130,000 clones; around 93% are singletons and the top ten take around 3%. The material sequenced was peripheral blood. Every receptor here comes from a human donor with melanoma.

The genes are TRBV4-2 and TRBJ1-5; D not certain. This CDR3 is built from 14 residues. The germline gives CDR1 LGHNA, CDR2 YNFKEQ. V lost 0 bases and J lost 0, with 3 bases in between. In nucleotides, the CDR3 is TGTGCCAGCAGCCAAGAGACTAGCAATCAGCCCCAGCATTTT. Translated, it gives CASSQETSNQPQHF.

The gene calls are TRBV29-1 and TRBJ1-2; D unresolved. Trimming pared 1 base from V and 7 bases from J, leaving 7 bases between. The CDR3 consists of 11 residues. The germline gives CDR1 SQVTM, CDR2 ANQGSEA. For the CDR3, the DNA is TGCAGCGTTGAAGGGGGTGGTGGCTACACCTTC. This encodes CSVEGGGGYTF.

The chain uses TRBV10-1 and TRBJ2-2, with D unresolved. Deletions cut 5 bases from V and 5 bases from J, with 18 bases between. This CDR3 comprises 16 residues. CDR1 is WNHNN and CDR2 is SYGVQD in the germline V gene (reference sequence). In DNA form, the CDR3 reads TGCGCCAGCAGTAAATGGAGAGTCGCTAGTACCGGGGAGCTGTTTTTT. Protein sequence: CASSKWRVASTGELFF.

The rearrangement uses TRBV6-5 and TRBJ2-7; TRBD2 matches at 8 bases. J lost 7 bases, V lost 7 bases, and 15 bases had no gene match. Germline V gives CDR1 MNHEY, CDR2 SVGAGI. The CDR3 loop spans 15 amino acids. The CDR3 is CASTNAGGRLFEQYF. CDR3 nucleotide sequence: TGTGCCAGCACTAACGCGGGGGGAAGGCTATTTGAGCAGTACTTC.